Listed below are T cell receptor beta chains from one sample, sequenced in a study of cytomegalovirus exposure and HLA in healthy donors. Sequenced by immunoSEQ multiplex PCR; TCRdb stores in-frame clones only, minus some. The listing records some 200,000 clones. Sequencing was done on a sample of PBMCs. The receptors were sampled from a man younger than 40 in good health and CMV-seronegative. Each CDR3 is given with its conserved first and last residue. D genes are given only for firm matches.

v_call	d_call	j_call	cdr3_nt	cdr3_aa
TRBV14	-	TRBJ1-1	TGTGCCAGCAGCAAGCGGGATGAAGCTTTCTTT	CASSKRDEAFF
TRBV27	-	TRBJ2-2	TGTGCCAGCAGTTTGGCTAGGCCCACCGGGGAGCTGTTTTTT	CASSLARPTGELFF
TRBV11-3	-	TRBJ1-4	TGTGCCAGCAGCTTAGGTTATCGGGAAAAACTGTTTTTT	CASSLGYREKLFF
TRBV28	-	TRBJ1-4	TGTGCCAGCAGTTTACCCGGGGTGGGTGAAAAACTGTTTTTT	CASSLPGVGEKLFF
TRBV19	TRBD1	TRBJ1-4	TGTGCCAGTAGTATGACAGGGGCTAATGAAAAACTGTTTTTT	CASSMTGANEKLFF
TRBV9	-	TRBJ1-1	TGTGCCAGCAGCGTAGCCCCAGGGTTGAACACTGAAGCTTTCTTT	CASSVAPGLNTEAFF
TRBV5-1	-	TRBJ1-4	TGCGCCAGCAGCTTGTCTTACAGGGACAATCCAAATGAAAAACTGTTTTTT	CASSLSYRDNPNEKLFF
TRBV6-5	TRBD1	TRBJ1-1	TGTGCCAGCAGCACCGGGACAGGAAACACTGAAGCTTTCTTT	CASSTGTGNTEAFF
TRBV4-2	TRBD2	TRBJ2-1	TGTGCCAGCAGCCAAGATTTGGCGGGGGACTCCTACAATGAGCAGTTCTTC	CASSQDLAGDSYNEQFF
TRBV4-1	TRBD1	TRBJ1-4	TGCGCCAGCAGCCACCCGACAGGGGGAGGTGAAAAACTGTTTTTT	CASSHPTGGGEKLFF
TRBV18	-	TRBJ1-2	TGTGCCAGCTCACCCGGACAAGCAGGACCCTATGGCTACACCTTC	CASSPGQAGPYGYTF
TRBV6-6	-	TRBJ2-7	TGTGCCAGCACTCACGGTAGCGAAACCTACGAGCAGTACTTC	CASTHGSETYEQYF
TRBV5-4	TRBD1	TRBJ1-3	TGTGCCAGCAGCCCGGGACAGCCTGGAAACACCATATATTTT	CASSPGQPGNTIYF
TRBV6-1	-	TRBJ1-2	TGTGCCAGCGGAAACAGCCCTAACTATGGCTACACCTTC	CASGNSPNYGYTF
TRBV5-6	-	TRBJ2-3	TGTGCCAGCAGCTTGAGACCGGGAGATACGCAGTATTTT	CASSLRPGDTQYF
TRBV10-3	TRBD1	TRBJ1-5	TGTGCCAACGGGGACAGGGAGGGCCAGCCCCAGCATTTT	CANGDREGQPQHF
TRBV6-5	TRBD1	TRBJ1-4	TGTGCCAGCAGTTACGGGACAGGGATTGAAAAACTGTTTTTT	CASSYGTGIEKLFF
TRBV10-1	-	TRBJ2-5	TGCGCCAGCAGTGACGGGGGGCCGAAGGAGACCCAGTACTTC	CASSDGGPKETQYF
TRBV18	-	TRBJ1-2	TGTGCCAGCTCACCTTACAGGGACAACTATGGCTACACCTTC	CASSPYRDNYGYTF
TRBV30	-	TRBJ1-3	TGTGCCTGGAGCAAAAACACAGGGTGGAAAGGAAACACCATATATTTT	CAWSKNTGWKGNTIYF
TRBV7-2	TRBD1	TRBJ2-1	TGTGCCAGCAGCTCCGTGACAGGGATATACAATGAGCAGTTCTTC	CASSSVTGIYNEQFF
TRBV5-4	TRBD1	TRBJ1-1	TGTGCCAGCAGCTTGGCATCAACAGGGGTTCGGTCTGAAGCTTTCTTT	CASSLASTGVRSEAFF
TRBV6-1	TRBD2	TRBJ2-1	TGTGCCAGCAGGACAGGGACTAGCGGGCCCGGGGAGCAGTTCTTC	CASRTGTSGPGEQFF
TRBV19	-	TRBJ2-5	TGTGCCAGTAGTATAGATTTAGGGGTCCCCCACCAGTACTTC	CASSIDLGVPHQYF
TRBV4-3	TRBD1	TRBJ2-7	TGCGCCAGCAGCCTCTACAGGGGCCCCGAGCAGTACTTC	CASSLYRGPEQYF
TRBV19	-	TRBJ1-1	TGTGCCAGTAGTATGTGGGTACAGGCGAACACTGAAGCTTTCTTT	CASSMWVQANTEAFF
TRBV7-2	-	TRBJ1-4	TGTGCCAGCAGCTTAGCTTTTGGCAGGGTTGAAAAACTGTTTTTT	CASSLAFGRVEKLFF
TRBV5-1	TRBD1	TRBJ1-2	TGCGCCAGCAGCCCCTATCCTGGGACAGCGAAGAACTATGGCTACACCTTC	CASSPYPGTAKNYGYTF
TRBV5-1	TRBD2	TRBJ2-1	TGCGCCAGCAGCGGACTAGCGGGTTACAATGAGCAGTTCTTC	CASSGLAGYNEQFF
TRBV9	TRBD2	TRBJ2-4	TGTGCCAGCAGCGGGAGAGCGGGAGGGTCGAACATTCAGTACTTC	CASSGRAGGSNIQYF
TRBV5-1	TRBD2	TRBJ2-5	TGCGCCAGCAGGCAACTAAATCTAGCGGGGGGAGAGACCCAGTACTTC	CASRQLNLAGGETQYF
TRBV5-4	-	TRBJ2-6	TGTGCCAGCAGCCCTAGGGGGGGGGCCCCTACTGGGGCCAACGTCCTGACTTTC	CASSPRGGAPTGANVLTF
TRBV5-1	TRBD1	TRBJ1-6	TGCGCCAGCACCCAGACAGGGGGTAGGTCACCCCTCCACTTT	CASTQTGGRSPLHF
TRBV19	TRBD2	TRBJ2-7	TGTGCCAGTAGACCACTAGCGGGAGGGCCAACCTCCTACGAGCAGTACTTC	CASRPLAGGPTSYEQYF
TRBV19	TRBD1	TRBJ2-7	TGTGCCAGTACCTCGCCCCCGGGGACAGGGGGTCAGAACGAGCAGTACTTC	CASTSPPGTGGQNEQYF
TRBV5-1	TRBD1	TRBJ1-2	TGCGCCAGCAGAATAATGGGACAGACTGCTAACTATGGCTACACCTTC	CASRIMGQTANYGYTF
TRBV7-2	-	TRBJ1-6	TGTGCCAGCAGCTTATTTGGAGTAGATTCACCCCTCCACTTT	CASSLFGVDSPLHF
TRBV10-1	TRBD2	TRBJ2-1	TGCGCCACCGCTAGCGGCGGTGGGGATGAGCAGTTCTTC	CATASGGGDEQFF
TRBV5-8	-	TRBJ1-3	TGTGCCAGCAGCTTGCATTCAACAGTAGTCGGAAACACCATATATTTT	CASSLHSTVVGNTIYF
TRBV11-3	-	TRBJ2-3	TGTGCCAGCAGCATCGCAACGGGGAATACGCAGTATTTT	CASSIATGNTQYF
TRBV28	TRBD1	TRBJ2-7	TGTGCCAGCAGTGTTGGGGCCAAGGGGGCCGAGCAGTACTTC	CASSVGAKGAEQYF
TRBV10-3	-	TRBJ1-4	TGTGCCATCAGTTCAGGGGCAACTAATGAAAAACTGTTTTTT	CAISSGATNEKLFF
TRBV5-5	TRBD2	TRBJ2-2	TGTGCCAGCAGTCGAAGCGGGGGGACGAACACCGGGGAGCTGTTTTTT	CASSRSGGTNTGELFF
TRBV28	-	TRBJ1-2	TGTGCCAGCAGTTTGGCACTATATGGCTACACCTTC	CASSLALYGYTF
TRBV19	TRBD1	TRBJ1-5	TGTGCCAGTAGTACGGGGGACAGGGGATTCAATCAGCCCCAGCATTTT	CASSTGDRGFNQPQHF
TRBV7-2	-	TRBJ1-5	TGTGCCAGCAGCTTACGGGGATTAGGGCAGCCCCAGCATTTT	CASSLRGLGQPQHF